The 30 T cell receptor beta chains below all came from one sample that was sequenced in a study of response to subunit inactivated influenza vaccine. TCRdb analysed the RT-PCR reads with MiXCR anew, one entry per CDR3 protein. Seen here are around 250,000 distinct CDR3 sequences, more than 9% observed once, and the top ten hold approximately 7.8%. The source was non-naive T cells sorted from PBMCs, collected 14 days before vaccination. The source of these receptors is a man aged 50-59 years who received an inactivated influenza vaccine.

This clonotype was recorded many times. The rearrangement uses TRBV14 and TRBJ2-3; D is tentatively TRBD1 or TRBD2 (5 bases each). The CDR3 has 15 amino acids. Germline V lookup: CDR1 SGHDN, CDR2 FVKESK. Trimming left V 4 bases short and J 5 bases short, with 16 bases between. The CDR3 DNA reads TGTGCCAGCAGCCGTGGGGGAGCGGTGGGAGATACGCAGTATTTT. It translates to CASSRGGAVGDTQYF.

In its sample, this clonotype was seen a few times. The chain has TRBV28 and TRBJ2-2; 9 bases fit TRBD1. This CDR3 has 15 residues. Losses at the gene ends were 5 bases for V and 5 bases for J; bases not matched to a gene: 6. Germline V gene lookup returns CDR1 MDHEN and CDR2 SYDVKM. CDR3 sequence (DNA): TGTGCCAGCAGTCTGACCGGGACAGGGACCGGGGAGCTGTTTTTT. Translation gives CASSLTGTGTGELFF. The full variable domain, with the rest looked up from reference TRBV28 and TRBJ2-2, is DVKVTQSSRYLVKRTGEKVFLECVQDMDHENMFWYRQDPGLGLRLIYFSYDVKMKEKGDIPEGYSVSREKKERFSLILESASTNQTSMYLCASSLTGTGTGELFFGEGSRLTVL.

This chain links TRBV12-3 or TRBV12-4 with TRBJ1-5, with 9 nucleotides matching TRBD1. This CDR3 comprises 14 residues. V lost 5 bases, J lost 4 bases, and 3 bases stayed unmatched. CDR3 protein: CASSLQGANQPQHF. The CDR3 DNA reads as TGTGCCAGCAGTCTACAGGGGGCGAATCAGCCCCAGCATTTT.

As to this clonotype: A much larger clone differs by one base, so this may be a read error. CDR3 in DNA: TGCGCCAGCAGCTTGCCGGGACCTGACACCGGGGAGCTGTTTTTT. Its protein product is CASSLPGPDTGELFF. This chain links TRBV5-1 with TRBJ2-2, with D perhaps matching TRBD1 or TRBD2 (5 bases each). The germline CDR1 and CDR2 sequences are SGHRS and YFSETQ. V was shortened by 1 base and J by 3 bases, with 10 bases between the two germline ends. There are 15 residues in the CDR3.

This rearrangement joins TRBV20-1 to TRBJ1-2; unclear D gene. CDR1 DFQATT and CDR2 SNEGSKA come from the germline V gene (reference sequence). V lost 0 bases, J lost 5 bases, and 7 bases lay in between. This CDR3 contains 12 residues. CDR3 protein: CSARDREYGYTF. The CDR3 DNA follows: TGCAGTGCTAGAGATCGGGAGTATGGCTACACCTTC.

At least ten counts were recorded for this clonotype. The chain's CDR3 is CASSQAGTPSEQYF. The CDR3 DNA follows: TGTGCCAGCAGCCAGGCCGGGACACCTTCCGAGCAGTACTTC. The chain combines TRBV4-2 with TRBJ2-7; D perhaps matches TRBD1 (6 bases). The CDR3 covers 14 residues. CDR1 and CDR2 (germline): LGHNA, YNFKEQ. V was shortened by 3 bases and J by 6 bases, with 15 bases between the two germline ends.

This clonotype came up a few times. The chain joins TRBV29-1 to TRBJ2-7; maybe TRBD1 (6 bases). The ends were cut back, 6 bases at V and 2 bases at J, with 35 bases in the middle. Germline V gene sequence: CDR1 SQVTM, CDR2 ANQGSEA. The CDR3 is 20 amino acids. CDR3 nucleotides: TGCAGCGTCATCCCGGTCCGGGACATGGGTCGGTCGTGGGCGACCTACGAGCAGTACTTC. Its protein product is CSVIPVRDMGRSWATYEQYF.

The chain recombines TRBV28 with TRBJ2-3; 12 positions agree with TRBD2. Germline V gives CDR1 MDHEN, CDR2 SYDVKM. V was clipped by 6 bases and J by 3 bases; unmatched bases: 4. The CDR3 runs to 15 residues. CDR3: CASRRLAGVTDTQYF. The CDR3 DNA is TGTGCCAGCAGAAGACTAGCGGGGGTTACAGATACGCAGTATTTT.

The rearrangement joins TRBV11-2 to TRBJ2-4; D is uncertain. The CDR3 loop spans 14 amino acids. Deletions cut 3 bases from V and 9 bases from J, with 15 bases between. CDR1 is SGHAT, CDR2 FQNNGV, per germline. The CDR3 DNA reads as TGTGCCAGCAGCTTCTCCCGAATGGCTAGCATTCAGTACTTC. This sequence encodes CASSFSRMASIQYF.

This clonotype was detected a few times. The rearrangement uses TRBV6-2 or TRBV6-3 and TRBJ1-1; 8 nucleotides line up with TRBD1. V lost 10 bases, J lost 10 bases, and 11 bases stayed unmatched. The CDR3 is 12 amino acids. The V gene's germline CDR1 is MNHEY and CDR2 SVGEGT. The CDR3 spells CATRQGPRRAFF. In DNA, the CDR3 is TGTGCCACCAGACAGGGGCCGAGGCGAGCTTTCTTT.

This clonotype has a handful of counts. The CDR3 here is CASSLAGDSFEQYF. In DNA form, the CDR3 reads TGCGCCAGCAGCCTGGCAGGGGACAGTTTCGAGCAGTACTTC. The chain links TRBV5-1 to TRBJ2-7; TRBD1 matches 7 bases. Germline V gene data show CDR1 as SGHRS and CDR2 as YFSETQ. V shed 4 bases and J 6 bases; nucleotides not matched to a gene: 10. The CDR3 sequence is 14 residues long.

This clonotype turned up a few times. The chain recombines TRBV5-1 with TRBJ2-7; 13 nucleotides align to TRBD2. CDR1 SGHRS and CDR2 YFSETQ come from the germline V gene. J was trimmed by 2 bases and V by 4 bases; bases with no gene match: 6. CDR3 length: 16 residues. The CDR3 here is CASSGGLAGPTYEQYF. The CDR3 nucleotides read TGCGCCAGCAGCGGGGGACTAGCGGGACCCACCTACGAGCAGTACTTC.

In this sample, this clonotype turned up once. CDR3 sequence reads: CCARGGTRRARGTDTQYF. CDR3 DNA sequence: TGCTGCGCTAGAGGCGGGACGAGAAGAGCGAGAGGCACAGATACGCAGTATTTT. V gene TRBV20-1 combines with J gene TRBJ2-3; D perhaps matches TRBD2 (6 bases). This CDR3 has 18 amino acids. The germline gives CDR1 DFQATT, CDR2 SNEGSKA (reference sequence).

This clonotype turned up a few times. The rearrangement uses TRBV5-1 and TRBJ1-1; D remains ambiguous. The length of the CDR3 is 14 residues. CDR1 and CDR2 from the germline V gene are SGHRS and YFSETQ. The V end lost 0 bases, the J end lost 0 bases, and 6 bases lay between the germline ends. This CDR3 reads CASSLVYVNTEAFF. The CDR3 DNA is TGCGCCAGCAGCTTGGTATACGTGAACACTGAAGCTTTCTTT.

This clonotype was counted only a few times. The V and J genes are TRBV5-5 and TRBJ2-5, with no clear D. The germline gives CDR1 SGHKS, CDR2 YYEKEE (reference sequence). Trimming removed 4 bases at V and 2 bases at J, with 18 bases between. CDR3 length equals 16 residues. The CDR3 here is CASSPTAWTAQETQYF. CDR3 coding DNA: TGTGCCAGCAGCCCAACTGCGTGGACCGCTCAAGAGACCCAGTACTTC.

This clonotype was seen only a few times. The rearrangement links TRBV2 to TRBJ2-1; D is possibly TRBD2 (6 bases). CDR3 size: 15 residues. Trimming left V 0 bases short and J 4 bases short, with 10 bases between. The germline V gene encodes CDR1 SNHLY and CDR2 FYNNEI. DNA for the CDR3: TGTGCCAGCAGTGAAGCCGGGACTCGGTACAATGAGCAGTTCTTC. Its protein is CASSEAGTRYNEQFF. Variable domain in full (rest from reference TRBV2 and TRBJ2-1): EPEVTQTPSHQVTQMGQEVILRCVPISNHLYFYWYRQILGQKVEFLVSFYNNEISEKSEIFDDQFSVERPDGSNFTLKIRSTKLEDSAMYFCASSEAGTRYNEQFFGPGTRLTVL.

The chain employs TRBV6-2 or TRBV6-3 and TRBJ2-2, with D possibly being TRBD2 (5 bases). V was cut by 5 bases and J by 7 bases, with 11 bases left in between. Germline-derived CDR1 and CDR2 are MNHEY and SVGEGT. The CDR3 covers 13 residues. CDR3 DNA sequence: TGTGCCAGCAGTCAACGACGGGACGGGGAGCTGTTTTTT. Residues: CASSQRRDGELFF.

In this sample, this clonotype turned up many times. This chain joins TRBV29-1 and TRBJ2-1; D is unclear. Germline loops: CDR1 SQVTM, CDR2 ANQGSEA. Trimming cost V 6 bases and J 3 bases, with 9 bases left between them. The CDR3 extends over 12 amino acids. The CDR3 region is CSVARNYNEQFF. The DNA of the CDR3 is TGCAGCGTGGCTAGAAACTACAATGAGCAGTTCTTC.

This clonotype appeared many times. The rearrangement links TRBV12-3 or TRBV12-4 to TRBJ1-3; D perhaps matches TRBD1 (5 bases). CDR3 size: 14 residues. The V end lost 3 bases, the J end lost 4 bases, and 10 bases lay between the germline ends. The CDR3 region has the DNA TGTGCCAGCAGTTTTACAGGTTCAGGAAACACCATATATTTT. Its protein product is CASSFTGSGNTIYF.

The gene calls are TRBV5-1 and TRBJ2-2, with 10 positions matching TRBD2. Germline CDR1 is SGHRS and CDR2 is YFSETQ. This CDR3 comprises 14 residues. V shed 7 bases, J shed 7 bases, and the junction held 7 bases outside the gene matches. The CDR3 coding sequence is TGCGCCAGCGCAGCGGGAGGGCCAGTCGGGGAGCTGTTTTTT. As protein: CASAAGGPVGELFF.

V is TRBV4-1 and J is TRBJ2-5; 8 positions agree with TRBD1. This CDR3 comprises 15 residues. Germline CDR1 reads MGHRA; CDR2 reads YSYEKL. J was trimmed by 4 bases and V by 0 bases; bases with no gene match: 4. Here the CDR3 DNA reads TGCGCCAGCAGCCAAGAGGAAGGACAGGGAGAGACCCAGTACTTC. It specifies CASSQEEGQGETQYF.

In the case of this clonotype: At one end the junction does not follow the germline gene, possibly because of a read error. The V gene is TRBV5-1, the J gene TRBJ2-7; 7 bases map to TRBD2. Per germline, CDR1 SGHRS and CDR2 YFSETQ. The CDR3 is made up of 14 amino acids. In DNA form, the CDR3 reads TGCGCCAGCAGCTTGACGATGGGGGACTACCAGCAGTACTTC. Encoded protein: CASSLTMGDYQQYF.

There are many counts of this clonotype. This sequence joins TRBV6-5 and TRBJ2-1; possibly TRBD1 for D (6 bases). Germline V CDR1 and CDR2: MNHEY, SVGAGI. The CDR3 is made up of 16 amino acids. Trimming left V 2 bases short and J 0 bases short, with 11 bases between. CDR3 nucleotide sequence: TGTGCCAGCAGTTACGGGGGCCAAAGCTCCTACAATGAGCAGTTCTTC. It translates to CASSYGGQSSYNEQFF.

Ten or more counts support this clonotype. The CDR3, as DNA: TGTGCCATCCGCGGGGAAAGCAAACGTTCACCCCTCCACTTT. Its translation: CAIRGESKRSPLHF. The chain carries TRBV10-3 and TRBJ1-6; no firm D call. CDR3 size: 14 residues. Germline CDR1 is ENHRY and CDR2 is SYGVKD. V was shortened by 8 bases and J by 9 bases, with 17 bases between the two germline ends.

Only a few counts were recorded for this clonotype. V usage is TRBV9 and J usage is TRBJ2-5; D is uncertain. This CDR3 has 15 amino acids. CDR1 SGDLS and CDR2 YYNGEE come from the germline V gene. Between the trimmed V and J ends, which lost 0 bases and 2 bases, there was a span of 11 bases. DNA for the CDR3: TGTGCCAGCAGCGTAGTCGGAGCGAATCAAGAGACCCAGTACTTC. This codes for CASSVVGANQETQYF.

The chain couples TRBV18 to TRBJ2-5; 8 bases align to TRBD2. The CDR3 runs to 15 residues. Germline V lookup: CDR1 KGHSH, CDR2 LQKENI. The trim removed 2 bases at V and 2 bases at J, leaving 4 bases unmatched. CDR3 loop: CASSPGRGAQETQYF. The DNA for the CDR3 is TGTGCCAGCTCACCAGGGCGGGGGGCGCAAGAGACCCAGTACTTC. The full variable domain, its missing parts supplied by reference TRBV18 and TRBJ2-5, is NAGVMQNPRHLVRRRGQEARLRCSPMKGHSHVYWYRQLPEEGLKFMVYLQKENIIDESGMPKERFSAEFPKEGPSILRIQQVVRGDSAAYFCASSPGRGAQETQYFGPGTRLLVL.

This clonotype came up a few times. The chain uses TRBV7-9 and TRBJ1-2, with D possibly being TRBD1 (6 bases). The length of the CDR3 is 14 residues. The V and J ends lost 4 bases and 4 bases respectively, with 13 bases between them. Germline CDR1 and CDR2: SEHNR and FQNEAQ (reference sequence). The CDR3 here is CASSSRTALYGYTF. CDR3 DNA sequence: TGTGCCAGCAGCTCCCGGACAGCTCTCTATGGCTACACCTTC.

The rearrangement links TRBV6-1 to TRBJ2-5; 7 nucleotides agree with TRBD1. Trimming took 5 bases from V and 5 from J; bases not matched to a gene: 14. The CDR3 runs to 16 residues. Germline V gives CDR1 MNHNS, CDR2 SASEGT. The CDR3 coding sequence is TGTGCCAGCAGTAAATCCAACAGGGGAATGGGGGAGACCCAGTACTTC. Protein product: CASSKSNRGMGETQYF.

This clonotype was counted a few times. This chain links TRBV12-3 or TRBV12-4 with TRBJ2-2, with D perhaps matching TRBD2 (6 bases). The CDR3 is 16 amino acids. V was cut by 4 bases and J by 3 bases, with 15 bases left in between. This CDR3 is CASSSLLWGDTGELFF. CDR3 in DNA: TGTGCCAGCAGTTCCCTTCTTTGGGGGGACACCGGGGAGCTGTTTTTT.

This clonotype was observed at least ten times. The chain carries TRBV7-3 and TRBJ2-1; TRBD2 agrees at 12 bases. V gave up 4 bases and J gave up 6 bases; unmatched junction bases: 4. The germline V gene has CDR1 SGHTA and CDR2 FQGTGA. This CDR3 has 15 residues. The CDR3 is CASSSTSGSGNEQFF. The CDR3 region has the DNA TGTGCCAGCAGCTCGACTAGCGGGAGCGGCAATGAGCAGTTCTTC.